This T cell receptor (beta chain) was captured in a study of blood T cells in healthy people across ages. For the second PCR, which ran for roughly 7 to 11 cycles, a sample-barcoded 5' primer and a J-beta primer mix were used. Sequencing yielded, for each sample, at least 2.5 million paired-end reads carrying CDR3. TCRdb processed the 5' RACE reads anew with MiXCR; each CDR3 protein has one entry. The data hold 780,000 or so distinct CDR3 sequences, with 45% to 70% observed a single time. Study findings and constraints: Strongly correlated with naive T cell percentage was TCR beta diversity.

This clonotype is a singleton in its sample. Its matching antigen is unknown. CDR3 size: 14 residues. V was cut by 3 bases and J by 11 bases, with 22 bases left in between. Germline V gene data show CDR1 as DFQATT and CDR2 as SNEGSKA (reference sequence). The clonotype was recovered from a man aged 35 to 55 in good health. This sequence joins TRBV20-1 and TRBJ2-5; D not certain. The sample taken for sequencing was blood. This CDR3 reads CSARVGAGYNEQYF. CDR3 DNA: TGCAGTGCTAGGGTGGGCGCCGGTTACAATGAGCAGTACTTC.